The sequence of this T cell receptor beta chain was determined in a study of Graves' ophthalmopathy and Graves' hyperthyroidism (dated by TCRdb to between 2017 and 2018). Regarding the research as a whole: Peripheral blood was collected at initial diagnosis, before any treatment. An independent validation cohort comprised under 20 hyperthyroidism patients and around 16 patients who later progressed from hyperthyroidism to ophthalmopathy. In total, 135 blood samples were TCR-sequenced: around 42 ophthalmopathy, under 85 hyperthyroidism and roughly 17 hyperthyroidism-to-ophthalmopathy patients. In five or six hyperthyroidism patients, the T-cell repertoire of thyroid tissue was compared with the T-cell repertoire of blood. The study used TCR beta repertoire signatures to distinguish Graves' ophthalmopathy from Graves' hyperthyroidism and to predict progression to ophthalmopathy. After sampling, hyperthyroidism patients received methimazole starting at 30 mg daily, and ophthalmopathy patients received high-dose intravenous methylprednisolone. To explore V-J signatures that distinguish ophthalmopathy from hyperthyroidism, a discovery set of about a hundred patients was enrolled, made up of roughly 41 with ophthalmopathy and under 65 with stable hyperthyroidism.

For repertoire sequencing, TCR beta CDR3 regions were amplified from RNA transcripts. The first round was an RT-PCR using HTBI primers with the Qiagen OneStep RT-PCR kit, and this first round was followed by a second-round multiplex PCR, then size selection and purification. The libraries underwent paired-end sequencing with 100 bp reads on an Illumina HiSeq2000. The study's processing was this. SOAPnuke was used to process the reads, throwing out any read that had adapters, had uncalled bases, had a mean Phred below 15, or lacked an exact constant-primer or identifier match. COPE v1.2.5 was used to merge the high-quality paired reads. Clonotypes were defined as unique nucleotide sequences and were aligned to IMGT TRB V, D and J references using MiTCR v1.1. Analysis was restricted to V-J combinations with a frequency above 0.0001, which covered about 99% of repertoires. A TCR clonal expansion and chaos score per V-J combination was defined as the ratio of F50 clonal expansion to chaos observed in the TCRdist matrix. Welch's t-statistics and random forest were used to reduce the features to 10 to 15 V-J combinations, which were then used as input to a naive Bayes classifier. The Morisita-Horn index was used to measure how similar the thyroid and blood repertoires were. TCRdb took the public reads, trimmed them with fastp at Q25, ran MiXCR for clone calling and kept in-frame beta chains. Duplicate CDR3 protein sequences are folded into a single record with the most common DNA and genes. The V and J calls here are based on TCRdb, not the publication. This sample comprises 300,000 to 350,000 distinct CDR3 sequences, roughly 15% of them detected only once. The ten most abundant clones make up around an eighth of the sample.

Reading the germline V gene gives CDR1 SNHLY and CDR2 FYNNEI. From its cysteine to its phenylalanine, the CDR3 spans 19 amino acids. Solely the CDR3 DNA is kept, with 57 bases framed from the first base. Germline trimming: 4 bases from V, 0 bases from J; junction bases outside gene matches: 12. The full study reports these points: No statistical method was used to set the sample size in advance, and the investigators knew which group each participant was assigned to. In validation, the model predicted ophthalmopathy progression with less than 71% sensitivity and roughly 72% specificity; some twelve predicted patients were CT-confirmed with GO in a median of approximately six months. Most of the expanded thyroid clonotypes with a frequency above 0.001 were also detected in blood, and it was suggested that the thyroid immune response may be reflected by blood repertoires. Ophthalmopathy was separated from stable hyperthyroidism by the 13-signature model with roughly 88% sensitivity and around 81% specificity in cross-validation and with 80%/75% in the test set.

Many counts were recorded for this clonotype. This clone's antigen is unknown. Nothing much larger sits one base from this clone, and base qualities are not available. The ophthalmopathy patients had moderately to severely active disease, with a Clinical Activity Score of 3 or higher, a NOSPECS grade of 4 or higher, and a disease duration of less than 3 months. Patients with other autoimmune diseases, uncontrolled infections, pregnancy or lactation were excluded. Clinical symptoms, serum thyroxine, TRAb, thyroid ultrasound and orbital computed tomography were used for diagnosis. Using Ficoll-Paque density gradient centrifugation, PBMCs were isolated from 10 ml of fresh peripheral blood. Total RNA was extracted using Trizol reagent, and RNA quality was checked on an Agilent 2100 Bioanalyzer.

The sample was peripheral blood. The sequence links TRBV2 to TRBJ2-7, with 13 middle bases fitting TRBD2. The receptor was derived from an adult man with Graves' ophthalmopathy. This receptor carries the CDR3 CASSVPAVTSGRNSYEQYF. The DNA sequence follows: TGTGCCAGCAGTGTGCCTGCGGTGACTAGCGGGAGGAACTCCTACGAGCAGTACTTC.